The T cell receptor beta chain described here comes from a study of T cell responses to AZD1222 COVID-19 vaccine. The protocol was immunoSEQ multiplex PCR, while the TCRdb copy is restricted to in-frame clones and leaves out a portion. Among 110,000 to 150,000 clones listed, 80% to 90% were seen once. Trimming shortened V by 7 bases and J by 8 bases, and 20 bases separated the two germline ends. The CDR3 runs 14 residues. Germline V gene data show CDR1 as LNHDA and CDR2 as SQIVND (reference sequence). The sequencing here drew on peripheral blood, taken on day 0 of AZD1222 vaccination. The TCR originated in an adult in good health. The chain is built from TRBV19 and TRBJ1-1, with D tentatively TRBD1 (5 bases). CDR3 loop: CASMGLMGGTEAFF. CDR3 sequence (DNA): TGTGCCAGTATGGGACTGATGGGGGGTACGGAAGCTTTCTTT.